The following is a T cell receptor (beta chain) sequence with its context. Sequencing was performed with immunoSEQ multiplex PCR; in TCRdb, only in-frame clones are kept and a portion is missing. The sample has nearly 2 million clones; about 95% are singletons. The data were obtained in a study of shared clonotypes between healthy human individuals. In the naive CD8 group, cells lacked CD45RO and were positively selected for CCR7, so terminally differentiated effector memory CD45RA+ cells were left out. Between the trimmed V and J ends, which lost 5 bases and 0 bases, there was a span of 11 bases. Germline CDR1 reads MNHEY; CDR2 reads SMNVEV (reference sequence). The CDR3 contains 16 residues.

Sequenced material: naive CD8+ T cells sorted from blood. The chain couples TRBV27 to TRBJ1-6; D ambiguous. This clonotype was obtained from a man aged 18 to 29 in good health. CDR3 sequence reads: CASSRLLSSYNSPLHF. DNA of the CDR3: TGTGCCAGCAGTCGACTTCTTAGCTCCTATAATTCACCCCTCCACTTT.